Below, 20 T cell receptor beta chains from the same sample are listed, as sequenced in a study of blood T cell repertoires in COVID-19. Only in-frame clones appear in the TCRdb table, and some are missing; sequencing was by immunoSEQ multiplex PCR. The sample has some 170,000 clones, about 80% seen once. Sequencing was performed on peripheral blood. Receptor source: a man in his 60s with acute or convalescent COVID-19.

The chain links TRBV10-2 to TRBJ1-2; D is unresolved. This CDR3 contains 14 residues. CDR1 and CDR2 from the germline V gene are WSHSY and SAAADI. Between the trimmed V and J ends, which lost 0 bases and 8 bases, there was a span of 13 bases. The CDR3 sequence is CASSESDLTGGYTF. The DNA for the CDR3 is TGCGCCAGCAGTGAGTCCGACCTGACGGGGGGCTACACCTTC.

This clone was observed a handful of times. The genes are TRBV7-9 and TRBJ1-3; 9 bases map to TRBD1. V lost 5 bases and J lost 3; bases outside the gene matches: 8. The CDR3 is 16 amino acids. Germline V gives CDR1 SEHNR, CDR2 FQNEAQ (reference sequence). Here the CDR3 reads CASSPKGQGFGNTIYF. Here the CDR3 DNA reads TGTGCCAGCAGCCCGAAGGGACAGGGTTTTGGAAACACCATATATTTT.

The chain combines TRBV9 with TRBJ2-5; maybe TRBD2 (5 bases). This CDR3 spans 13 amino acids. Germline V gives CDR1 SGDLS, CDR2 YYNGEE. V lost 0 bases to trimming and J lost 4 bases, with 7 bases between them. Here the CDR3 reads CASSVGGSETQYF. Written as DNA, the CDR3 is TGTGCCAGCAGCGTAGGCGGGTCAGAGACCCAGTACTTC.

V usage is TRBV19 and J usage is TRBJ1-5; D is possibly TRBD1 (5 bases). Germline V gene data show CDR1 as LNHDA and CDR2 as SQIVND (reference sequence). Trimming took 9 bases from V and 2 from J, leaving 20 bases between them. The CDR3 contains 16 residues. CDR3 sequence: CASETGWAIGNQPQHF. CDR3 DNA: TGTGCCAGCGAAACAGGTTGGGCTATCGGCAATCAGCCCCAGCATTTT.

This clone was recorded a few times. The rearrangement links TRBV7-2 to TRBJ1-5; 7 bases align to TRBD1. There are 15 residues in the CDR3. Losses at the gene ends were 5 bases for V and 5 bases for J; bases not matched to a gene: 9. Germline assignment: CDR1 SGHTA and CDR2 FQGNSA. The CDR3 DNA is TGTGCCAGCAGCCAGGGGGGCAGGGGCGATCAGCCCCAGCATTTT. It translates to CASSQGGRGDQPQHF.

The CDR3, as DNA: TGTGCCAGCAGCAATAGCGGGGGACATCCTTTCACAGATACGCAGTATTTT. It translates to CASSNSGGHPFTDTQYF. The J gene is TRBJ2-3, the V gene TRBV21-1; the D call of TRBD2 is as the table states it, not checked on the DNA. TRBV21-1 corresponds to a pseudogene. The CDR3 is 17 amino acids.

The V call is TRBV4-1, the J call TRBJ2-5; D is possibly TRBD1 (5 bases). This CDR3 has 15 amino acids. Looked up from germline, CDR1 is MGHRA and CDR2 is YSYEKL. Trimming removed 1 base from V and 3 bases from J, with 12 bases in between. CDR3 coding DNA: TGCGCCAGCAGCCAAGCGGCGCAGGGCAAAGAGACCCAGTACTTC. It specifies CASSQAAQGKETQYF.

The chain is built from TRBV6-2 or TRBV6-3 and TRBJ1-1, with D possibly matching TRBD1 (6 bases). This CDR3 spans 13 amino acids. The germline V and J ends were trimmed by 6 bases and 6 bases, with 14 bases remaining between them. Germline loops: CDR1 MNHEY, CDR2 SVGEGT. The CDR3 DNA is TGTGCCAGCAGACCTCAGGGGACCCCTGAAGCTTTCTTT. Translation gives CASRPQGTPEAFF.

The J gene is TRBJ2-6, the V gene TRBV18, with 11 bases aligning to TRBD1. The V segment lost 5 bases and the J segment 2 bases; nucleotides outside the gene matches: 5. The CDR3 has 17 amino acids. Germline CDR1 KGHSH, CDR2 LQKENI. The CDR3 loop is CASSGGTGGPGANVLTF. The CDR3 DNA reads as TGTGCCAGCTCAGGTGGGACAGGGGGTCCTGGGGCCAACGTCCTGACTTTC.

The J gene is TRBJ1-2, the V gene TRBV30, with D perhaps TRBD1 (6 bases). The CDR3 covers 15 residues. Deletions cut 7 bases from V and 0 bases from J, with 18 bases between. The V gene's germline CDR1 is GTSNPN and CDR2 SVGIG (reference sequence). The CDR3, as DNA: TGTGCCTCGGAAGGGCCAGGGGCAGCTAACTATGGCTACACCTTC. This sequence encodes CASEGPGAANYGYTF.

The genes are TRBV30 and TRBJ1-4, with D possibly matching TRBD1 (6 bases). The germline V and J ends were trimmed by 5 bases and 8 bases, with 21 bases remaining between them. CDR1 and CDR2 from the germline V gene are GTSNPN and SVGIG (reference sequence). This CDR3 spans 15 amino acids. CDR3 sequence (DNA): TGTGCCTGGGCTCGAACAGGGAACCTAGGGGAAAAACTGTTTTTT. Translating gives CAWARTGNLGEKLFF.

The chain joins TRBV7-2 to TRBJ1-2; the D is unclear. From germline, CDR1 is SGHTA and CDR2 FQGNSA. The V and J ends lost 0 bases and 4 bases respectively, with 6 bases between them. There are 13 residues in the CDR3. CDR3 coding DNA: TGTGCCAGCAGCTTAGCTCGAGCCTATGGCTACACCTTC. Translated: CASSLARAYGYTF.

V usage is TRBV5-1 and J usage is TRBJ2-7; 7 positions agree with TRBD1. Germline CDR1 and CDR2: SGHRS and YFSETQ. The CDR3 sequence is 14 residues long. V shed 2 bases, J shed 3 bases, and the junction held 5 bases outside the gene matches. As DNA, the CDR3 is TGCGCCAGCAGCTTCGGGACAGCATACTACGAGCAGTACTTC. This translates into CASSFGTAYYEQYF.

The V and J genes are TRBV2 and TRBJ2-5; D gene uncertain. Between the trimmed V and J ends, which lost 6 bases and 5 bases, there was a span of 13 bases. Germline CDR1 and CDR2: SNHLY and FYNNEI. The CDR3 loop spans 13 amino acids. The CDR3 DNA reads TGTGCCAGCAGACTTCTAAGATTGGAGACCCAGTACTTC. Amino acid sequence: CASRLLRLETQYF.

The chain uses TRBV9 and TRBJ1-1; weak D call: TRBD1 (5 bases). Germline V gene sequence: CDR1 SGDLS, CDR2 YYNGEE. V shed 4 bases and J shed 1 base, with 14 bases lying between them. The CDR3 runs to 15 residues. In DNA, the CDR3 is TGTGCCAGCAGCCCCGTTGGAGGGGCGAACACTGAAGCTTTCTTT. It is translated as CASSPVGGANTEAFF.

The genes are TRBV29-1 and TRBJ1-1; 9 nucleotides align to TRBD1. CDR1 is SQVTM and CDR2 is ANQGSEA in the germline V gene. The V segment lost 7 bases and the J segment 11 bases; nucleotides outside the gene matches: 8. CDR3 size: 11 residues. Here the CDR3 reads CSGLQGAGAFF. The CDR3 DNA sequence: TGCAGCGGCCTACAGGGGGCGGGGGCTTTCTTT.

CDR3 sequence (DNA): TGTGCCAGCAGCCCAGGGACAGAAAACACTGAAGCTTTCTTT. This encodes CASSPGTENTEAFF. The rearrangement joins TRBV7-8 to TRBJ1-1; 7 nucleotides align to TRBD1. The V segment lost 5 bases and the J segment 2 bases; nucleotides outside the gene matches: 5. This CDR3 comprises 14 residues. Germline assignment: CDR1 SGHVS and CDR2 FQNEAQ.

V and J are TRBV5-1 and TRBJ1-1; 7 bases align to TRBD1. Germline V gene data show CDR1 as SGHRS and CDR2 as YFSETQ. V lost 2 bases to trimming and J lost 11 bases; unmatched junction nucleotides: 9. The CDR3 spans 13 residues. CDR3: CASSLQGQGEAFF. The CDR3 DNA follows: TGCGCCAGCAGCTTACAGGGGCAGGGTGAGGCTTTCTTT.

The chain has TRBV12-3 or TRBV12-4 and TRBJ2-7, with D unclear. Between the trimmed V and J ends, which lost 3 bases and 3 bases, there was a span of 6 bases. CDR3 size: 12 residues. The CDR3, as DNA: TGTGCCAGCAGTTTTCTCTACTACGAGCAGTACTTC. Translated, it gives CASSFLYYEQYF.

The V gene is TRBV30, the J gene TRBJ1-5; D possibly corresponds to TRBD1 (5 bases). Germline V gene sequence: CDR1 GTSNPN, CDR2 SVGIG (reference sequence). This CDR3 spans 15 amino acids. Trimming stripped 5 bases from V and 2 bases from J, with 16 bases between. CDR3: CAWAISREGNQPQHF. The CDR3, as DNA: TGTGCCTGGGCGATCTCCAGGGAAGGCAATCAGCCCCAGCATTTT. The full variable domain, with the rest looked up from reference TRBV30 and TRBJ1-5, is SQTIHQWPATLVQPVGSPLSLECTVEGTSNPNLYWYRQAAGRGLQLLFYSVGIGQISSEVPQNLSASRPQDRQFILSSKKLLLSDSGFYLCAWAISREGNQPQHFGDGTRLSIL.